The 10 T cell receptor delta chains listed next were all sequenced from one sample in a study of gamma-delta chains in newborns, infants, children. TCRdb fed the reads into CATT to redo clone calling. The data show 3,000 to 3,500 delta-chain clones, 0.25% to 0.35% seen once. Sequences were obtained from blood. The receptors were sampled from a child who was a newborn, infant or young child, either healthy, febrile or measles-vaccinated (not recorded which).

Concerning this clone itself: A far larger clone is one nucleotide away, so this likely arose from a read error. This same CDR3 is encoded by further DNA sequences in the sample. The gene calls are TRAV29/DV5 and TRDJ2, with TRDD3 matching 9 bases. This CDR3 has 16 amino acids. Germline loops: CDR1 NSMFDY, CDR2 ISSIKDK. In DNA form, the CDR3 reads TGTGCAGCGAGCGAGGTCGGGCTGGGGGATACAGCACAACTCTTCTTT. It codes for CAASEVGLGDTAQLFF.

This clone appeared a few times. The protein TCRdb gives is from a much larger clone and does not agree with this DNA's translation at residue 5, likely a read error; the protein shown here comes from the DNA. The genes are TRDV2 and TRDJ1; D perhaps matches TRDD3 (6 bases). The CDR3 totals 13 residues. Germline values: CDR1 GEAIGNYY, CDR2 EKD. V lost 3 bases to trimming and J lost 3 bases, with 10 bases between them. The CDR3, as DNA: TGTGCCTGTGACGCCTGGGGACCCGATAAACTCATCTTT. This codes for CACDAWGPDKLIF.

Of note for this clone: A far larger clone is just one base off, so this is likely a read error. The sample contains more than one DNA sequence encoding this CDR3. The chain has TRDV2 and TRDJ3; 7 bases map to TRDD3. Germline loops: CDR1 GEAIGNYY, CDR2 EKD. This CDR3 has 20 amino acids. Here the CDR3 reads CACDTVLRGYNTWDTRQMFF. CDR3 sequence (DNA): TGTGCCTGTGACACCGTATTAAGGGGATATAACACCTGGGACACCAGACAGATGTTTTTC.

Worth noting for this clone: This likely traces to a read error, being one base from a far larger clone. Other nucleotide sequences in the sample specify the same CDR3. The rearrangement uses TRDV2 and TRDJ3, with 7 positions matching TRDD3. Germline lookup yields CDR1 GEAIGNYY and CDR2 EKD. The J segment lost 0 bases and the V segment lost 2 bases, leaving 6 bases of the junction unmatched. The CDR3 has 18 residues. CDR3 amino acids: CACDILGATSWDTRQMFF. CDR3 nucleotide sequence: TGTGCCTGTGACATTCTGGGGGCTACCTCCTGGGACACCCGACAGATGTTTTTC.

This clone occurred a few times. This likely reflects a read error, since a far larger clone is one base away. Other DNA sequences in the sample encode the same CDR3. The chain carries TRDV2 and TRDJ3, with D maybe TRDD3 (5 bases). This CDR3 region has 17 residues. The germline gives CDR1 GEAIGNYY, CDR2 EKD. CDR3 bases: TGTGCCTGTGACACCGAGGGATTCGCCTGGGATACCCGACAGATGTTTTTC. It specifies CACDTEGFAWDTRQMFF.

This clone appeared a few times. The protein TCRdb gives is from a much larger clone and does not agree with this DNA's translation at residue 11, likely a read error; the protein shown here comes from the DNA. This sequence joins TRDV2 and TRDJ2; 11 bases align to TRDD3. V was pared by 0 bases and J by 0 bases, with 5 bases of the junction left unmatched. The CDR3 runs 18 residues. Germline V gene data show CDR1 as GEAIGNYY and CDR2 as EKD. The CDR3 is CACDTPWGIQSLTAQLFF. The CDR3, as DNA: TGTGCCTGTGACACCCCCTGGGGGATACAATCTTTGACAGCACAACTCTTCTTT.

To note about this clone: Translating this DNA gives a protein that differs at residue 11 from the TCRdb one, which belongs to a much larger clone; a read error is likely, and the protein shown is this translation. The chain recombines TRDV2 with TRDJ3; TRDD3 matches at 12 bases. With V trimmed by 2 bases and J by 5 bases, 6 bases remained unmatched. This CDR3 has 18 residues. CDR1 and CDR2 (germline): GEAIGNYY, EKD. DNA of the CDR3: TGTGCCTGTGACAAAGTACTGGGGGATACCCGGGACACCCGACAGATGTTTTTC. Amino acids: CACDKVLGDTRDTRQMFF.

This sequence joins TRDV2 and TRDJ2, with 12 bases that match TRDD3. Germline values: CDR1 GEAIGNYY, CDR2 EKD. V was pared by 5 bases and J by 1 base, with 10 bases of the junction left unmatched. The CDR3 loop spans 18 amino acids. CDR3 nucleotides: TGTGCCTGTGCATCCCTACTGGGGGATACCTTTTTGACAGCACAACTCTTCTTT. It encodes CACASLLGDTFLTAQLFF.

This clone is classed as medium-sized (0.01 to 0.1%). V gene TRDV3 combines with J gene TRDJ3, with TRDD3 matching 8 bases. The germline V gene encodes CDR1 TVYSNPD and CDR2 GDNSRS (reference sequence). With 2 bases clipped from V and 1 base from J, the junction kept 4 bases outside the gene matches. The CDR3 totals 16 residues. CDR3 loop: CAFCGGFSWDTRQMFF. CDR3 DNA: TGTGCCTTTTGTGGGGGATTTTCCTGGGACACCCGACAGATGTTTTTC.

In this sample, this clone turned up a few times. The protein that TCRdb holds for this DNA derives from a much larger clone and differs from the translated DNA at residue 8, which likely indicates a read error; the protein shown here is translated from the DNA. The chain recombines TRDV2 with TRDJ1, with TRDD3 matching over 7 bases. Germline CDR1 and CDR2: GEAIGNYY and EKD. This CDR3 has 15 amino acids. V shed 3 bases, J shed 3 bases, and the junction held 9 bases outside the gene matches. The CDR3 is CACDLLGNKPDKLIF. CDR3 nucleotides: TGTGCCTGTGACCTACTGGGGAATAAGCCCGATAAACTCATCTTT.